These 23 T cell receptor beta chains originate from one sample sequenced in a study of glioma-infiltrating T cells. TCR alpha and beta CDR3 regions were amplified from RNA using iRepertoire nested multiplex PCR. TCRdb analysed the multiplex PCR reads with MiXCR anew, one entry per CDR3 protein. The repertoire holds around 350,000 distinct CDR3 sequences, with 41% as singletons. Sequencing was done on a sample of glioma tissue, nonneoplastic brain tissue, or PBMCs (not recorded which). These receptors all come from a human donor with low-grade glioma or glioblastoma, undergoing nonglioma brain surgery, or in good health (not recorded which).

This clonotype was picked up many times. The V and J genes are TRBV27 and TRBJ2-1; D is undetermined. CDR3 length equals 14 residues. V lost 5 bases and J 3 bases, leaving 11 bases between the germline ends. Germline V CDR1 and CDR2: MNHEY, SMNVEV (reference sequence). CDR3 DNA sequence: TGTGCCAGCAGTCCAAGCGCCATCTACAATGAGCAGTTCTTC. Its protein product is CASSPSAIYNEQFF.

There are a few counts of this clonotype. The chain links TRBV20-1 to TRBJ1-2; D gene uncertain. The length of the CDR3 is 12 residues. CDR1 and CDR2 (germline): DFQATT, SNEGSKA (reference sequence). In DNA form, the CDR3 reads TGCAGGGCTGAGGGCCCTCCCTATGGCTACACCTTC. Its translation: CRAEGPPYGYTF.

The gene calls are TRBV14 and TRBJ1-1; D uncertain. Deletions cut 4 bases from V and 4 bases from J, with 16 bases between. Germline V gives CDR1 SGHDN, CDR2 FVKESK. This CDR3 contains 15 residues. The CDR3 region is CASSPLTAGSTEAFF. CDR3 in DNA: TGTGCCAGCAGCCCCCTGACCGCGGGGAGCACTGAAGCTTTCTTT.

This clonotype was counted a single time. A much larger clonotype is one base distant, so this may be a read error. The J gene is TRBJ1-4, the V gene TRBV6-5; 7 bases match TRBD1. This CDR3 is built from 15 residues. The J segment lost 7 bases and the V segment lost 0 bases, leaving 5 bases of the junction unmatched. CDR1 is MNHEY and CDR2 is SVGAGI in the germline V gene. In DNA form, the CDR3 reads TGTGCCAGCAGTTACTCCCACAGGGGATGTGAAAAACTGTTTTTT. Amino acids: CASSYSHRGCEKLFF.

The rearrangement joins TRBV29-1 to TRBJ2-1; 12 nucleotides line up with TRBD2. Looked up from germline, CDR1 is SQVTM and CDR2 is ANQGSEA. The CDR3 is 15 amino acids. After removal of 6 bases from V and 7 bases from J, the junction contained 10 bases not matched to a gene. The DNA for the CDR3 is TGCAGCGTCCGCCCGACTAGCGGGAGTATAAATGAGCAGTTCTTC. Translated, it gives CSVRPTSGSINEQFF.

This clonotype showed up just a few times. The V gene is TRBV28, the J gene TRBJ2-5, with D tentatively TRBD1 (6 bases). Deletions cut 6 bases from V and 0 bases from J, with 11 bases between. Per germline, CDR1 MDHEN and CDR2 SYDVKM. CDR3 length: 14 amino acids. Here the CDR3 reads CASSLNRDQETQYF. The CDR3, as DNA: TGTGCCAGCAGCCTTAACAGGGACCAAGAGACCCAGTACTTC.

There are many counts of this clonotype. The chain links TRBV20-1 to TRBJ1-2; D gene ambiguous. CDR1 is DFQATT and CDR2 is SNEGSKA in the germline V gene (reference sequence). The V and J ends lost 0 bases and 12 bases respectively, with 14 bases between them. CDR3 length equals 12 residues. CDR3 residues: CSARDLRPKDTF. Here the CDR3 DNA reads TGCAGTGCTAGAGATCTGAGACCCAAAGACACCTTC.

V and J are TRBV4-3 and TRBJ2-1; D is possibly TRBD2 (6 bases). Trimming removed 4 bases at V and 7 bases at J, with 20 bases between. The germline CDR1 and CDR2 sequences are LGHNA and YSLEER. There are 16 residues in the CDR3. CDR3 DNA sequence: TGCGCCAGCAGCCCGGGATGGGCCACTAGCCGGAATGAGCAGTTCTTC. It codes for CASSPGWATSRNEQFF.

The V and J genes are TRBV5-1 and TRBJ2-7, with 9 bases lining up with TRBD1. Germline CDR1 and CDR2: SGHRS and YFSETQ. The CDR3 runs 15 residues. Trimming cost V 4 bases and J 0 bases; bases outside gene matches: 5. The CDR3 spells CASSRGTGNSYEQYF. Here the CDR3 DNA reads TGCGCCAGCAGCCGTGGGACAGGGAACTCCTACGAGCAGTACTTC.

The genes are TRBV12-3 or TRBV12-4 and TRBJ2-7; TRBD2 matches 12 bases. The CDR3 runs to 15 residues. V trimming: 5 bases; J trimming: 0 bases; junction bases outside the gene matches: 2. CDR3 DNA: TGTGCCAGCAGTGTGGGACTAGCGGGCTCCTACGAGCAGTACTTC. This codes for CASSVGLAGSYEQYF.

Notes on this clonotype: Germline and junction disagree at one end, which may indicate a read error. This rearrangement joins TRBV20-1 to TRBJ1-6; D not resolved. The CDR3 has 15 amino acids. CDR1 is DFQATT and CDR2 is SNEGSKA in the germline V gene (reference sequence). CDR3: CSASMNWRLDSPPHF. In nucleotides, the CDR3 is TGCAGTGCTAGTATGAACTGGAGGTTAGATTCACCCCCCCACTTT.

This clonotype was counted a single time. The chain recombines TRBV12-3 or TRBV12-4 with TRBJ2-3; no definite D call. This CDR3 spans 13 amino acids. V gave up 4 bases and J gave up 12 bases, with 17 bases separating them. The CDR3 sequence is CASSSIQRGIQYF. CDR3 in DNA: TGTGCCAGCAGTTCGATCCAAAGAGGAATTCAGTATTTT.

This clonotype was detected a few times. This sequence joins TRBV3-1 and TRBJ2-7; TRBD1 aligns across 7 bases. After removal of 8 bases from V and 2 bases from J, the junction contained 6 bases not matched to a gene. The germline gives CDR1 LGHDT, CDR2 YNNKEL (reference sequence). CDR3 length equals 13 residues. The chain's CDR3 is CASSYRGPYEQYF. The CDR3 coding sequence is TGTGCCAGCTCATACAGGGGCCCCTACGAGCAGTACTTC.

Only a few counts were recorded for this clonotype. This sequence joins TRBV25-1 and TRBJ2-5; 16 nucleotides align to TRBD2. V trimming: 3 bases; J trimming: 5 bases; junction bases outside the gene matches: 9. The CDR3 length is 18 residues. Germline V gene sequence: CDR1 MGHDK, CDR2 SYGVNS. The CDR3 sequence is CASSDPGTSGRAFETQYF. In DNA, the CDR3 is TGTGCCAGCAGTGATCCCGGGACTAGCGGGAGGGCCTTTGAGACCCAGTACTTC.

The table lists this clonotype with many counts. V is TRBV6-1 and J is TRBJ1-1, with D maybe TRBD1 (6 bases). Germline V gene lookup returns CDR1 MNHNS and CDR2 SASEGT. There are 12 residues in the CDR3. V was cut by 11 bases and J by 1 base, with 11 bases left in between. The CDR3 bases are TGTGCCGTTCGGGACACGAACACTGAAGCTTTCTTT. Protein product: CAVRDTNTEAFF.

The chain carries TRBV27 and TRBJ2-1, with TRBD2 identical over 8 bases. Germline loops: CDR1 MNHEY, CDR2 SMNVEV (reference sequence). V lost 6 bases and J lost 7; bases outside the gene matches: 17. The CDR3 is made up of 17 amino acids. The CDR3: CASSHTSGPLGSNEQFF. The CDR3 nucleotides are TGTGCCAGCAGCCATACTAGCGGACCCCTCGGTAGTAATGAGCAGTTCTTC.

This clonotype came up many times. The chain's CDR3 is CASRRAAWDEAFF. CDR3 nucleotides: TGTGCCAGCAGGAGGGCCGCTTGGGATGAAGCTTTCTTT. The J gene is TRBJ1-1, the V gene TRBV6-1, with D unclear. V shed 6 bases and J shed 7 bases, with 15 bases lying between them. This CDR3 spans 13 amino acids. Germline values: CDR1 MNHNS, CDR2 SASEGT.

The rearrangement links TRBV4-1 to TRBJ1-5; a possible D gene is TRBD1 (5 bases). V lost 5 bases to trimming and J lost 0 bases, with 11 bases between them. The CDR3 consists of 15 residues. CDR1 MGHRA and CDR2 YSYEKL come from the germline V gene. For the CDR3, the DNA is TGCGCCAGCAGCTACCGACAGAGTAGCAATCAGCCCCAGCATTTT. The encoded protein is CASSYRQSSNQPQHF.

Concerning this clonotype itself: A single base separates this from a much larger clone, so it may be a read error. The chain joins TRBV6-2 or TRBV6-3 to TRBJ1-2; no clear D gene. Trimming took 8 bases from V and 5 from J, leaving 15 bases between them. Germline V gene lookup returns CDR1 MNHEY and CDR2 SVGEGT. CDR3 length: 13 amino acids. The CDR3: CASGVGSFYGYTF. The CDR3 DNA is TGTGCCAGCGGTGTGGGGTCTTTTTATGGCTACACCTTC.

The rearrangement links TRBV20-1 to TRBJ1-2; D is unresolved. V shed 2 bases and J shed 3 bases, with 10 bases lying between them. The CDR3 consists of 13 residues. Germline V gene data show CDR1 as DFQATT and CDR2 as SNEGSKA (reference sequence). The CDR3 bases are TGCAGTGCTAGAATCACAAGTTACTATGGCTACACCTTC. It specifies CSARITSYYGYTF.

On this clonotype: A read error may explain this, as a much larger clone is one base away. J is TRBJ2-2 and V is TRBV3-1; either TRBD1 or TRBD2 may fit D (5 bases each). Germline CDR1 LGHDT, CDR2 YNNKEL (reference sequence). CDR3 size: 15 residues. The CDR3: CASSLAGSGTGELIF. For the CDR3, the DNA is TGTGCCAGCAGCTTAGCAGGGTCGGGGACCGGGGAGCTGATTTTT.

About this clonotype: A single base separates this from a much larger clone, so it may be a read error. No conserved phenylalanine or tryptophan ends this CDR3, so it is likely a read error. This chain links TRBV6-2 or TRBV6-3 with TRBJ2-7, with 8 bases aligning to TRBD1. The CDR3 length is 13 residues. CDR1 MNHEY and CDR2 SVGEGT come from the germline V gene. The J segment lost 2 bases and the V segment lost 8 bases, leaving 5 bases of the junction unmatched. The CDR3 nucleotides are TGTGCCAGCTCGACAGGGGAGGCCTACGAGCAGTACTCC. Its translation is CASSTGEAYEQYS.

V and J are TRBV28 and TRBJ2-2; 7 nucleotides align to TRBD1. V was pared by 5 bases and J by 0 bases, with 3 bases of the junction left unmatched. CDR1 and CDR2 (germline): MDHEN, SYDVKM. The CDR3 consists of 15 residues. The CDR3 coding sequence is TGTGCCAGCAGTCAAGGGACAGCGAACACCGGGGAGCTGTTTTTT. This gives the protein CASSQGTANTGELFF.